This T cell receptor beta chain was recorded in a study of blood T cell repertoires in COVID-19. CDR3 size: 16 residues. Losses at the gene ends were 4 bases for V and 2 bases for J; bases not matched to a gene: 7. The germline CDR1 and CDR2 sequences are SGHRS and YFSETQ. Profiled with immunoSEQ multiplex PCR; TCRdb holds only in-frame clones, not every one. The sample contains some 180,000 clones, around 80% of which appear only once. The sequence came from a woman older than 75 with active or convalescent COVID-19. The chain carries TRBV5-1 and TRBJ2-5; 11 nucleotides align to TRBD2. The specimen was peripheral blood. The CDR3 DNA is TGCGCCAGCAGCAAGACTAGCGGGGATGGTCAAGAGACCCAGTACTTC. It encodes CASSKTSGDGQETQYF. Using reference TRBV5-1 and TRBJ2-5 for the parts outside the CDR3, the full variable domain is KAGVTQTPRYLIKTRGQQVTLSCSPISGHRSVSWYQQTPGQGLQFLFEYFSETQRNKGNFPGRFSGRQFSNSRSEMNVSTLELGDSALYLCASSKTSGDGQETQYFGPGTRLLVL.